What follows are 13 T cell receptor beta chains derived from one specimen sequenced in a study of T cell repertoires in aging, cancer and after chemotherapy. TCR beta rearrangements were amplified from peripheral blood genomic DNA. TRB rearrangements spanning V, D and J were amplified using mixed TRB-A/B primers. TCRdb used MiXCR to reprocess the multiplex PCR reads, holding one entry per CDR3 protein. The table has around 10,000 distinct CDR3 sequences, around 32% seen once. The sequencing input was blood. The source is a human donor in good health.

The rearrangement links TRBV6-5 to TRBJ2-1; 11 bases are shared with TRBD2. The germline V gene has CDR1 MNHEY and CDR2 SVGAGI. The V and J ends lost 7 bases and 8 bases, in that order; junction bases with no gene match: 10. CDR3 length equals 15 residues. CDR3 nucleotides: TGTGCCAGCAATTTTACTAGCGGGAGTGGAGATGAGCAGTTCTTC. Amino acid sequence: CASNFTSGSGDEQFF.

This clonotype is medium-sized by share. The gene calls are TRBV29-1 and TRBJ2-7; a possible D gene is TRBD1 (6 bases). The germline CDR1 and CDR2 sequences are SQVTM and ANQGSEA. This CDR3 spans 17 amino acids. V lost 1 base and J lost 4, with 23 bases in between. The CDR3 DNA reads as TGCAGCGTTGAAGCTGCGGTAGGTTACAGGGACCAGTACGAGCAGTACTTC. This codes for CSVEAAVGYRDQYEQYF.

This clonotype appeared a few times. The rearrangement joins TRBV19 to TRBJ2-4; D is uncertain. V was cut by 4 bases and J by 0 bases, with 10 bases left in between. This CDR3 has 15 residues. CDR1 LNHDA and CDR2 SQIVND come from the germline V gene (reference sequence). In DNA, the CDR3 is TGTGCCAGTAGTACGGCTACTGTAGCCAAAAACATTCAGTACTTC. Translating it yields CASSTATVAKNIQYF.

The chain couples TRBV27 to TRBJ1-5, with a possible D match to TRBD1 (5 bases). This CDR3 contains 17 residues. The V gene lost 2 bases and the J gene lost 2 bases, with 16 bases spanning the gap. Germline CDR1 MNHEY, CDR2 SMNVEV (reference sequence). CDR3 bases: TGTGCCAGCAGTTTAGCCAGGGAGGGTGGTGGCAATCAGCCCCAGCATTTT. Its translation is CASSLAREGGGNQPQHF.

This clonotype counts as medium-sized. The gene calls are TRBV15 and TRBJ2-5; D might be TRBD2 (6 bases). Deletions cut 5 bases from V and 5 bases from J, with 18 bases between. There are 15 residues in the CDR3. Looked up from germline, CDR1 is LNHNV and CDR2 is YYDKDF (reference sequence). The CDR3 bases are TGTGCCACCAGCGGCTCCGGGAGTGGGAGGGAGACCCAGTACTTC. It specifies CATSGSGSGRETQYF.

V gene TRBV7-2 combines with J gene TRBJ1-2; 8 bases are shared with TRBD1. CDR1 is SGHTA and CDR2 is FQGNSA in the germline V gene. This CDR3 comprises 15 residues. Trimming took 1 base from V and 3 from J; bases not matched to a gene: 4. CDR3 DNA: TGTGCCAGCAGCTTAGTGGCGGGACAGGACTATGGCTACACCTTC. This sequence encodes CASSLVAGQDYGYTF.

By share, this clonotype counts as medium-sized. The gene calls are TRBV29-1 and TRBJ2-7, with 10 bases that match TRBD1. CDR3 length: 13 residues. CDR1 is SQVTM, CDR2 ANQGSEA, per germline. The V and J ends lost 6 bases and 9 bases, in that order; junction bases with no gene match: 11. DNA for the CDR3: TGCAGCGTCCCACCGGGACAGGGGTTCGTGCAGTACTTC. Translating gives CSVPPGQGFVQYF.

Comment on this clonotype: At one of its ends the junction is not consistent with the germline gene, which may arise from a read error. The chain links TRBV5-5 to TRBJ1-4, with D maybe TRBD1 (6 bases). Germline lookup yields CDR1 SGHKS and CDR2 YYEKEE (reference sequence). CDR3 size: 16 residues. Here the CDR3 DNA reads TGCGCCAGCAGCTTGTTCAGGGGAGGCTCTAATGAAAAACTGTTTTTT. This sequence encodes CASSLFRGGSNEKLFF.

Of note for this clonotype: A much bigger clone sits one base away, suggesting this may be a read error. V usage is TRBV29-1 and J usage is TRBJ1-2; possibly TRBD1 for D (6 bases). The length of the CDR3 is 11 residues. Germline loops: CDR1 SQVTM, CDR2 ANQGSEA. The CDR3 DNA reads TGCAGCGCCCAGGGGACCTATGGCTACAACTTC. As protein: CSAQGTYGYNF.

By proportion, this clonotype is medium-sized. This chain connects TRBV6-5 to TRBJ2-7; D not certain. This CDR3 has 16 amino acids. V was shortened by 0 bases and J by 0 bases, with 12 bases between the two germline ends. Looked up from germline, CDR1 is MNHEY and CDR2 is SVGAGI. CDR3 sequence reads: CASSYSGTYHSYEQYF. In nucleotides, the CDR3 is TGTGCCAGCAGTTACTCTGGCACTTATCACTCCTACGAGCAGTACTTC.

The chain combines TRBV19 with TRBJ1-2; D remains ambiguous. Germline V gene sequence: CDR1 LNHDA, CDR2 SQIVND (reference sequence). The CDR3 is made up of 15 amino acids. V lost 9 bases to trimming and J lost 1 base, with 18 bases between them. The CDR3 is CASSSRLRGNYGYTF. In DNA, the CDR3 is TGTGCCAGCAGCTCTCGACTCCGGGGTAACTATGGCTACACCTTC.

V usage is TRBV19 and J usage is TRBJ1-1; tentative D call: TRBD1 (5 bases). This CDR3 is built from 16 residues. Germline V gene data show CDR1 as LNHDA and CDR2 as SQIVND (reference sequence). The ends were cut back, 7 bases at V and 0 bases at J, with 18 bases in the middle. The CDR3 region has the DNA TGTGCCAGTACCTCACCTACAGGAGCAGTGAACACTGAAGCTTTCTTT. Protein: CASTSPTGAVNTEAFF.

The V call is TRBV6-5, the J call TRBJ2-2; TRBD1 matches at 7 bases. With V trimmed by 7 bases and J by 4 bases, 9 bases remained unmatched. The CDR3 covers 15 residues. Looked up from germline, CDR1 is MNHEY and CDR2 is SVGAGI. Written as DNA, the CDR3 is TGTGCCAGCAAAGAACAGGGGACACCCACCGGGGAGCTGTTTTTT. Encoded protein: CASKEQGTPTGELFF.